These 32 T cell receptor beta chains originate from one sample sequenced in a study of cytomegalovirus exposure and HLA in healthy donors (dated by TCRdb to between 2016 and 2019). The library was produced with the immunoSEQ multiplex PCR assay. A mixture of 60 forward primers for TCR Vbeta segments and 13 reverse primers for TCR Jbeta segments was used in the multiplex PCR. TCRdb holds this immuneACCESS table with in-frame rearrangements only. Some clones are missing; in checked studies, unresolved V genes explain under half, and the rest has no known cause. The sample contains around 130,000 clones, 70% to 80% of them found a single time. Approximately 2.9% of the sample is in the top ten clones. Sequencing input: PBMCs. These receptors all come from a human donor in good health.

This clone was recorded once. J is TRBJ1-1 and V is TRBV11-2; no reliable D call. CDR1 and CDR2 (germline): SGHAT, FQNNGV. V was trimmed by 4 bases and J by 1 base, leaving 13 bases between them. The CDR3 sequence is 15 residues long. The CDR3 loop is CASSSGIFTNTEAFF. As DNA, the CDR3 is TGTGCCAGCAGCTCCGGGATTTTCACGAACACTGAAGCTTTCTTT.

V usage is TRBV2 and J usage is TRBJ2-1; 8 nucleotides match TRBD2. V was clipped by 1 base and J by 2 bases; unmatched bases: 10. This CDR3 is built from 18 residues. The germline V gene encodes CDR1 SNHLY and CDR2 FYNNEI. The CDR3 DNA follows: TGTGCCAGCAGTGAAGGGTCACGGCTAGCGGGCACCTACAATGAGCAGTTCTTC. Its protein is CASSEGSRLAGTYNEQFF.

The chain couples TRBV6-5 to TRBJ1-2, with D possibly TRBD1 on 6 matching bases. Trimming pared 1 base from V and 8 bases from J, leaving 17 bases between. Germline V gene data show CDR1 as MNHEY and CDR2 as SVGAGI. The CDR3 is made up of 15 amino acids. The CDR3 is CASSYLAGATGGYTF. CDR3 DNA sequence: TGTGCCAGCAGTTACTTGGCAGGGGCTACCGGGGGCTACACCTTC.

As for this clone: Because the CDR3 is missing its conserved closing phenylalanine or tryptophan, this is likely a read error. The CDR3 here is CASSPDRGNGELFL. DNA of the CDR3: TGTGCCAGCAGTCCAGACAGGGGGAACGGGGAGCTGTTTCTT. J is TRBJ2-2 and V is TRBV6-5; 9 bases are shared with TRBD1. The V gene end was trimmed by 5 bases and the J gene end by 7 bases; junction bases not matched to a gene: 5. This CDR3 spans 14 amino acids. Germline-derived CDR1 and CDR2 are MNHEY and SVGAGI.

The chain has TRBV28 and TRBJ1-6, with 8 bases fitting TRBD1. The V and J ends lost 5 bases and 10 bases, in that order; junction bases with no gene match: 4. Germline CDR1 and CDR2: MDHEN and SYDVKM. The CDR3 has 13 amino acids. CDR3 sequence (DNA): TGTGCCAGCAGTCCGGACAGGGCATCACCCCTCCACTTT. It is translated as CASSPDRASPLHF.

This chain links TRBV19 with TRBJ2-1; D is possibly TRBD1 (6 bases). Trimming removed 6 bases at V and 6 bases at J, with 18 bases between. Germline-derived CDR1 and CDR2 are LNHDA and SQIVND (reference sequence). The CDR3 has 15 amino acids. CDR3 nucleotides: TGTGCCAGTAGCACTGTGCCCGGACAGCCCAATGAGCAGTTCTTC. Its translation: CASSTVPGQPNEQFF.

V usage is TRBV20-1 and J usage is TRBJ1-1; the D gene is possibly TRBD1 (6 bases). With 6 bases removed from V and 6 bases from J, the gap between germline ends came to 11 bases. CDR3 length: 11 residues. Germline CDR1 DFQATT, CDR2 SNEGSKA (reference sequence). CDR3 DNA sequence: TGCAGTGCCCCGGACAGATCTGAAGCTTTCTTT. Its protein is CSAPDRSEAFF.

A single count supports this clone. This chain uses TRBV6-1 with TRBJ2-1, with 9 bases that match TRBD2. Germline CDR1 and CDR2: MNHNS and SASEGT. There are 17 residues in the CDR3. V was clipped by 2 bases and J by 2 bases; unmatched bases: 7. The CDR3 sequence is CASSERSGGYTYNEQFF. The CDR3 DNA reads as TGTGCCAGCAGTGAAAGGAGCGGGGGGTATACCTACAATGAGCAGTTCTTC.

This clone was seen a handful of times. The CDR3 region has the DNA TGTGCCAGCTCACCAACCCAGGGCTACGAGCAGTACTTC. It codes for CASSPTQGYEQYF. This chain joins TRBV18 and TRBJ2-7; a possible D gene is TRBD1 (5 bases). Per germline, CDR1 KGHSH and CDR2 LQKENI. V dropped 2 bases and J dropped 3 bases, with 8 bases sitting between them. This CDR3 is built from 13 residues.

This chain uses TRBV4-3 with TRBJ2-2, with D uncertain. The CDR3 has 14 amino acids. V dropped 0 bases and J dropped 8 bases, with 10 bases sitting between them. Germline lookup yields CDR1 LGHNA and CDR2 YSLEER. As DNA, the CDR3 is TGCGCCAGCAGCCAAGATCACGGGTTGGGGGAGCTGTTTTTT. Translation: CASSQDHGLGELFF.

J is TRBJ2-5 and V is TRBV5-4, with TRBD1 matching over 10 bases. CDR1 is SGHNT and CDR2 is YYREEE in the germline V gene (reference sequence). CDR3 size: 15 residues. Trimming at V came to 3 bases and at J to 5 bases, leaving 7 bases not matched to a gene. The CDR3 sequence is CASSWETGGTETQYF. The DNA of the CDR3 is TGTGCCAGCAGCTGGGAGACAGGGGGCACGGAGACCCAGTACTTC.

The rearrangement uses TRBV7-6 and TRBJ2-5; 10 nucleotides agree with TRBD1. The V gene end was trimmed by 3 bases and the J gene end by 7 bases; junction bases not matched to a gene: 5. The germline CDR1 and CDR2 sequences are SGHVS and FNYEAQ. The CDR3 spans 14 residues. CDR3 residues: CASSLDRGLGTQYF. For the CDR3, the DNA is TGTGCCAGCAGCTTGGACAGGGGGTTAGGGACCCAGTACTTC.

This clone was seen only once. The CDR3 DNA reads TGCAGCGGGGGGACAGGGATGGAGACCCAGTACTTC. Translated, it gives CSGGTGMETQYF. The rearrangement links TRBV29-1 to TRBJ2-5; 9 bases are a match to TRBD1. Germline V gene sequence: CDR1 SQVTM, CDR2 ANQGSEA. V was pared by 7 bases and J by 5 bases, with 5 bases of the junction left unmatched. The CDR3 is 12 amino acids.

This clone appeared a few times. Within the sample, other DNA sequences also encode this same CDR3. The rearrangement joins TRBV5-1 to TRBJ1-3; D call uncertain. Germline V gene sequence: CDR1 SGHRS, CDR2 YFSETQ. There are 15 residues in the CDR3. Trimming cost V 0 bases and J 0 bases, with 7 bases left between them. The CDR3 sequence is CASSLASSSGNTIYF. The CDR3 nucleotides are TGCGCCAGCAGCTTGGCCTCGAGCTCTGGAAACACCATATATTTT.

This rearrangement joins TRBV9 to TRBJ2-1; no reliable D call. CDR3 size: 15 residues. V lost 4 bases to trimming and J lost 6 bases, with 17 bases between them. The germline gives CDR1 SGDLS, CDR2 YYNGEE. In DNA form, the CDR3 reads TGTGCCAGCAGCCCCGCAACACTGGGCACCAATGAGCAGTTCTTC. Amino acids: CASSPATLGTNEQFF.

The chain links TRBV19 to TRBJ2-7; 10 nucleotides agree with TRBD2. Germline lookup yields CDR1 LNHDA and CDR2 SQIVND (reference sequence). Unmatched junction bases numbered 12, after V lost 4 bases and J lost 6 bases. The CDR3 spans 16 residues. CDR3 sequence: CASSRIRTSGGGEQYF. The CDR3 region has the DNA TGTGCCAGTAGTAGAATCCGGACTAGCGGAGGCGGCGAGCAGTACTTC.

CDR3 in amino acids: CASSNKRGGSETQYF. In DNA form, the CDR3 reads TGTGCCAGCAGCAATAAGCGGGGGGGTTCAGAGACCCAGTACTTC. The chain uses TRBV7-2 and TRBJ2-5; 10 positions match TRBD2. V shed 5 bases, J shed 4 bases, and the junction held 7 bases outside the gene matches. Germline V CDR1 and CDR2: SGHTA, FQGNSA. The CDR3 runs to 15 residues.

In this sample, this clone turned up a few times. The chain combines TRBV7-3 with TRBJ1-2; 7 nucleotides agree with TRBD1. CDR3 length equals 14 residues. Losses at the gene ends were 5 bases for V and 4 bases for J; bases not matched to a gene: 7. Germline-derived CDR1 and CDR2 are SGHTA and FQGTGA. The CDR3, as DNA: TGTGCCAGCAGCCAATACAGGGGAGCCTATGGCTACACCTTC. This translates into CASSQYRGAYGYTF.

The rearrangement uses TRBV6-5 and TRBJ2-1, with D perhaps matching TRBD2 (6 bases). Trimming left V 7 bases short and J 0 bases short, with 13 bases between. This CDR3 is 15 amino acids long. Per the germline V gene, CDR1 is MNHEY and CDR2 is SVGAGI. Here the CDR3 reads CASTGGSSSYNEQFF. CDR3 DNA sequence: TGTGCCAGCACCGGAGGGAGTAGCTCCTACAATGAGCAGTTCTTC.

The table lists this clone with a few counts. V gene TRBV28 combines with J gene TRBJ1-1; the D is unclear. The CDR3 loop spans 13 amino acids. The V gene's germline CDR1 is MDHEN and CDR2 SYDVKM. V was pared by 4 bases and J by 3 bases, with 9 bases between. CDR3: CASSSGGDTEAFF. The CDR3 nucleotides read TGTGCCAGCAGTTCCGGAGGTGACACTGAAGCTTTCTTT.

V is TRBV25-1 and J is TRBJ2-1, with a possible D match to TRBD2 (5 bases). The V and J ends lost 1 base and 5 bases respectively, with 18 bases between them. The CDR3 has 17 residues. Germline V gene lookup returns CDR1 MGHDK and CDR2 SYGVNS. The CDR3 protein is CASSESHLALGNNEQFF. CDR3 sequence (DNA): TGTGCCAGCAGTGAATCCCATCTAGCCTTGGGCAACAATGAGCAGTTCTTC.

This clone was seen more than once but under ten times. The chain recombines TRBV30 with TRBJ1-2; TRBD1 aligns across 9 bases. The CDR3 has 14 amino acids. V trimming: 3 bases; J trimming: 4 bases; junction bases outside the gene matches: 6. Germline values: CDR1 GTSNPN, CDR2 SVGIG (reference sequence). CDR3 bases: TGTGCCTGGAGCCGGACAGGGGTGAGCTATGGCTACACCTTC. Its translation: CAWSRTGVSYGYTF. The variable domain in full, with the rest retrieved from reference TRBV30 and TRBJ1-2, is SQTIHQWPATLVQPVGSPLSLECTVEGTSNPNLYWYRQAAGRGLQLLFYSVGIGQISSEVPQNLSASRPQDRQFILSSKKLLLSDSGFYLCAWSRTGVSYGYTFGSGTRLTVV.

The chain is built from TRBV7-3 and TRBJ2-7; no firm D call. The length of the CDR3 is 13 residues. Deletions cut 5 bases from V and 3 bases from J, with 11 bases between. From germline, CDR1 is SGHTA and CDR2 FQGTGA. The CDR3 loop reads CASSLGAHYEQYF. The CDR3 nucleotides read TGTGCCAGCAGCCTAGGAGCCCACTACGAGCAGTACTTC.

This clone has just a few counts. This chain joins TRBV9 and TRBJ2-7, with 9 bases identical to TRBD1. The CDR3 contains 14 residues. Losses at the gene ends were 3 bases for V and 4 bases for J; bases not matched to a gene: 5. Germline loops: CDR1 SGDLS, CDR2 YYNGEE. CDR3 residues: CASSAGQGVYEQYF. The CDR3 DNA reads TGTGCCAGCAGCGCGGGACAGGGTGTTTACGAGCAGTACTTC. The entire variable domain, with the rest obtained from reference TRBV9 and TRBJ2-7, is as follows: DSGVTQTPKHLITATGQRVTLRCSPRSGDLSVYWYQQSLDQGLQFLIQYYNGEERAKGNILERFSAQQFPDLHSELNLSSLELGDSALYFCASSAGQGVYEQYFGPGTRLTVT.

There are a few counts of this clone. This CDR3 reads CASLDGRSPGSYEQYF. The CDR3 DNA sequence: TGTGCCAGCTTAGACGGTAGAAGCCCAGGCTCCTACGAGCAGTACTTC. The chain combines TRBV28 with TRBJ2-5, with D unclear. With the DNA end fitting TRBJ2-7 better, the J assignment may be wrong. Germline lookup yields CDR1 MDHEN and CDR2 SYDVKM. This CDR3 contains 16 residues.

In regard to this clone: The junction departs from the called germline gene at one end, perhaps through a read error. This chain joins TRBV7-9 and TRBJ2-3; 12 nucleotides agree with TRBD1. Germline-derived CDR1 and CDR2 are SEHNR and FQNEAQ (reference sequence). This CDR3 region has 18 residues. The CDR3 DNA sequence: TGTTCCAGCAGCTGGGGACAGGGGGCCCCCCCAAGCACAGATACGCAGTATTTT. The encoded protein is CSSSWGQGAPPSTDTQYF.

The V call is TRBV27, the J call TRBJ2-7; D uncertain. The CDR3 covers 11 residues. Trimming cost V 5 bases and J 6 bases, with 8 bases left between them. Germline CDR1 is MNHEY and CDR2 is SMNVEV (reference sequence). The CDR3 region has the DNA TGTGCCAGCAGTCGAGGTTTCGAGCAGTACTTC. This codes for CASSRGFEQYF.

The V call is TRBV5-4, the J call TRBJ2-7, with 8 nucleotides matching TRBD1. Germline loops: CDR1 SGHNT, CDR2 YYREEE (reference sequence). V lost 0 bases to trimming and J lost 6 bases; unmatched junction nucleotides: 8. The CDR3 sequence is 15 residues long. The CDR3 is CASSLDTGGLGEQYF. CDR3 nucleotides: TGTGCCAGCAGCTTGGATACAGGGGGATTGGGCGAGCAGTACTTC.

The J gene is TRBJ1-4, the V gene TRBV27, with a tentative D call TRBD1 (5 bases). Trimming removed 0 bases at V and 7 bases at J, with 9 bases between. The CDR3 extends over 14 amino acids. Germline loops: CDR1 MNHEY, CDR2 SMNVEV (reference sequence). The CDR3 here is CASSLSAGLEKLFF. The CDR3 DNA is TGTGCCAGCAGTTTATCGGCAGGGCTTGAAAAACTGTTTTTT.

In this sample, this clone turned up once. The chain carries TRBV6-5 and TRBJ1-3, with a weak D call TRBD1 (5 bases). The CDR3 runs to 12 residues. Trimming shortened V by 8 bases and J by 2 bases, and 7 bases separated the two germline ends. Germline V gives CDR1 MNHEY, CDR2 SVGAGI. The CDR3 nucleotides read TGTGCCAGCGGGGCGCCTGGAAACACCATATATTTT. Protein: CASGAPGNTIYF.

The V call is TRBV5-6, the J call TRBJ2-5, with 16 bases aligning to TRBD2. V shed 4 bases, J shed 11 bases, and the junction held 8 bases outside the gene matches. Per the germline V gene, CDR1 is SGHDT and CDR2 is YYEEEE. The CDR3 runs to 15 residues. CDR3 DNA sequence: TGTGCCAGCAGCAAGGGACTAGCGGGAGGGTGGGAGCAGTACTTC. Translation: CASSKGLAGGWEQYF.

The gene calls are TRBV19 and TRBJ2-2; D uncertain. Trimming left V 7 bases short and J 1 base short, with 13 bases between. CDR1 and CDR2 (germline): LNHDA, SQIVND (reference sequence). The CDR3 sequence is 15 residues long. The CDR3, as DNA: TGTGCCAGTATGAAAGGAGAGCTGAACACCGGGGAGCTGTTTTTT. This sequence encodes CASMKGELNTGELFF.